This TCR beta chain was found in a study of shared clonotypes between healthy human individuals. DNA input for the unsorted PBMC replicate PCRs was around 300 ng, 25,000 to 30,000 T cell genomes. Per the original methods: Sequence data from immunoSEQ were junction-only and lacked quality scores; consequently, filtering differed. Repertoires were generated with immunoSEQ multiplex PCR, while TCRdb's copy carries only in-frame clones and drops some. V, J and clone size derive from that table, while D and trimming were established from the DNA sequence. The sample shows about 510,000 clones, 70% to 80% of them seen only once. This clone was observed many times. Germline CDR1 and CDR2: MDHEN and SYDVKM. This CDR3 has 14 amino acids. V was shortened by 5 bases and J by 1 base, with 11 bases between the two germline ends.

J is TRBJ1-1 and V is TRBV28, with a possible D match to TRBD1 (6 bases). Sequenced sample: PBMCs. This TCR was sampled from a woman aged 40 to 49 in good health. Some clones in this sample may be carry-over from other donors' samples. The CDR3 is CASSAGTSNTEAFF. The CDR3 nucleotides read TGTGCCAGCAGTGCCGGGACATCGAACACTGAAGCTTTCTTT.